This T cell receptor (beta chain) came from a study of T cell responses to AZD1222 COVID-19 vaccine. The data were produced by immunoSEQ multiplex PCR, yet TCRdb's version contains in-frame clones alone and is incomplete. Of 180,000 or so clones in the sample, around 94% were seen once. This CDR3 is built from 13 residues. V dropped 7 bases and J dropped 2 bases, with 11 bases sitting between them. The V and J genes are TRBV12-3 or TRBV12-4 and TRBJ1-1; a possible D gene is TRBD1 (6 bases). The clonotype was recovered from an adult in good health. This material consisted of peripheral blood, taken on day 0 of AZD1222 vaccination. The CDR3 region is CASTRTDNTEAFF. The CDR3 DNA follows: TGTGCCAGCACTAGGACAGATAACACTGAAGCTTTCTTT.